These 25 T cell receptor beta chains share one sample of origin, sequenced in a study of radiotherapy plus CTLA-4 blockade in lung cancer listed by TCRdb under 2018. Libraries were made using the immunoSEQ multiplex PCR assay. Here the immuneACCESS table is served through TCRdb, limited to in-frame sequences with V and J called. Missing clones are a known gap in these copies; in checked studies unresolved V genes cover under half, and the rest lacks a known reason. This sample gives around 41,000 clones in total; 60% to 70% of them show up just once. Roughly a quarter of the sample is held by the ten biggest clonotypes. The material sequenced was peripheral blood, taken from a patient treated with radiotherapy plus ipilimumab. The origin of the receptors is a human donor with non-small cell lung cancer who had a partial response to radiotherapy plus ipilimumab.

V usage is TRBV10-2 and J usage is TRBJ2-3; D possibly corresponds to TRBD2 (5 bases). Between the trimmed V and J ends, which lost 4 bases and 6 bases, there was a span of 5 bases. CDR3 length: 11 residues. CDR1 and CDR2 (germline): WSHSY, SAAADI. This CDR3 is CASSVADTQYF. The DNA for the CDR3 is TGCGCCAGCAGTGTAGCGGATACGCAGTATTTT.

The genes are TRBV7-2 and TRBJ1-5; D possibly corresponds to TRBD1 (5 bases). V was shortened by 1 base and J by 2 bases, with 12 bases between the two germline ends. Germline CDR1 SGHTA, CDR2 FQGNSA. There are 16 residues in the CDR3. The CDR3 bases are TGTGCCAGCAGCTTAGTTGGCGGGACGGGCAATCAGCCCCAGCATTTT. This gives the protein CASSLVGGTGNQPQHF. Combining the CDR3 with reference TRBV7-2 and TRBJ1-5 gives the whole variable domain GAGVSQSPSNKVTEKGKDVELRCDPISGHTALYWYRQSLGQGLEFLIYFQGNSAPDKSGLPSDRFSAERTGGSVSTLTIQRTQQEDSAVYLCASSLVGGTGNQPQHFGDGTRLSIL.

This CDR3 reads CASSYHGQLEGETQYF. The CDR3 bases are TGTGCCAGTAGTTACCACGGACAGTTAGAGGGGGAGACCCAGTACTTC. V gene TRBV19 combines with J gene TRBJ2-5; D may be TRBD1 (6 bases). Deletions cut 5 bases from V and 5 bases from J, with 21 bases between. Germline V gene data show CDR1 as LNHDA and CDR2 as SQIVND (reference sequence). The CDR3 runs to 16 residues. Full variable domain (outside the CDR3, taken from reference TRBV19 and TRBJ2-5): DGGITQSPKYLFRKEGQNVTLSCEQNLNHDAMYWYRQDPGQGLRLIYYSQIVNDFQKGDIAEGYSVSREKKESFPLTVTSAQKNPTAFYLCASSYHGQLEGETQYFGPGTRLLVL.

The rearrangement uses TRBV5-8 and TRBJ2-3, with TRBD2 matching 9 bases. This CDR3 is 16 amino acids long. Germline V gives CDR1 SGHTS, CDR2 YDEGEE. With 3 bases clipped from V and 0 bases from J, the junction kept 5 bases outside the gene matches. The CDR3 bases are TGTGCCAGCAGCTCCAATCTAGCGGGGAGCACAGATACGCAGTATTTT. This encodes CASSSNLAGSTDTQYF. The full variable domain, its missing parts supplied by reference TRBV5-8 and TRBJ2-3, is EAGVTQSPTHLIKTRGQQATLRCSPISGHTSVYWYQQALGLGLQFLLWYDEGEERNRGNFPPRFSGRQFPNYSSELNVNALELEDSALYLCASSSNLAGSTDTQYFGPGTRLTVL.

The chain uses TRBV6-1 and TRBJ1-2; perhaps TRBD1 as D (6 bases). Trimming left V 6 bases short and J 4 bases short, with 18 bases between. Germline V gene data show CDR1 as MNHNS and CDR2 as SASEGT. The CDR3 contains 15 residues. The CDR3: CASRLTGGDFYGYTF. The CDR3 coding sequence is TGTGCCAGCAGACTTACGGGGGGCGACTTCTATGGCTACACCTTC.

This chain joins TRBV10-1 and TRBJ1-1, with D perhaps TRBD1 (5 bases). This CDR3 comprises 15 residues. Trimming removed 3 bases at V and 0 bases at J, with 11 bases between. CDR1 and CDR2 from the germline V gene are WNHNN and SYGVQD (reference sequence). Here the CDR3 DNA reads TGCGCCAGCAGTGACAATGGACACCTGAACACTGAAGCTTTCTTT. Translating it yields CASSDNGHLNTEAFF.

This clone was counted a single time. This rearrangement joins TRBV5-1 to TRBJ1-1; tentative D call: TRBD1 (6 bases). The V end lost 4 bases, the J end lost 4 bases, and 17 bases lay between the germline ends. The CDR3 consists of 15 residues. Germline CDR1 and CDR2: SGHRS and YFSETQ. The CDR3 coding sequence is TGCGCCAGCAGCCGTTCCGATACAGGGCCCACTGAAGCTTTCTTT. Translated: CASSRSDTGPTEAFF.

This clone has just one count. The V call is TRBV15, the J call TRBJ2-1; D is perhaps TRBD2 (5 bases). The CDR3 is made up of 17 amino acids. Germline CDR1 is LNHNV and CDR2 is YYDKDF (reference sequence). V lost 0 bases and J 8 bases, leaving 20 bases between the germline ends. The DNA for the CDR3 is TGTGCCACCAGCAGAGAGCCCCGGGCGGGCCCTGTGGATGAGCAGTTCTTC. Amino acid sequence: CATSREPRAGPVDEQFF.

By frequency in the sample, this clone is large (0.1 to 1%). The chain is built from TRBV4-3 and TRBJ1-3; 7 bases are shared with TRBD1. This CDR3 is 22 amino acids long. With V trimmed by 0 bases and J by 0 bases, 20 bases remained unmatched. Germline V gene sequence: CDR1 LGHNA, CDR2 YSLEER. CDR3 nucleotide sequence: TGCGCCAGCAGCCAAGACTACCAAGGGACGGGGGACAGCCTCTTCTCTGGAAACACCATATATTTT. Its protein is CASSQDYQGTGDSLFSGNTIYF.

The chain couples TRBV13 to TRBJ2-2; no clear D. Germline CDR1 PRHDT, CDR2 FYEKMQ (reference sequence). The CDR3 sequence is 15 residues long. Trimming removed 3 bases at V and 1 base at J, with 9 bases between. The CDR3 loop reads CASSLYLWNTGELFF. In DNA, the CDR3 is TGTGCCAGCAGCTTGTATTTGTGGAACACCGGGGAGCTGTTTTTT. The whole variable domain, filled in from reference TRBV13 and TRBJ2-2, reads AAGVIQSPRHLIKEKRETATLKCYPIPRHDTVYWYQQGPGQDPQFLISFYEKMQSDKGSIPDRFSAQQFSDYHSELNMSSLELGDSALYFCASSLYLWNTGELFFGEGSRLTVL.

This clone was picked up a small number of times. The chain joins TRBV11-2 to TRBJ1-5, with D possibly TRBD1 on 5 matching bases. Per germline, CDR1 SGHAT and CDR2 FQNNGV. This CDR3 spans 14 amino acids. Trimming stripped 1 base from V and 6 bases from J, with 10 bases between. CDR3 DNA sequence: TGTGCCAGCAGCTTAGGTATAGGGGCTCAGCCCCAGCATTTT. This sequence encodes CASSLGIGAQPQHF.

This chain links TRBV9 with TRBJ2-2; TRBD2 agrees at 10 bases. The junction had 2 bases not matched to a gene; V was cut back by 2 bases and J by 7 bases. CDR3 length: 14 residues. Germline values: CDR1 SGDLS, CDR2 YYNGEE. The CDR3 is CASSVSGRIGELFF. The CDR3 nucleotides read TGTGCCAGCAGCGTTAGCGGGAGGATCGGGGAGCTGTTTTTT.

This sequence joins TRBV7-3 and TRBJ1-3; the D is unclear. Trimming shortened V by 5 bases and J by 2 bases, and 13 bases separated the two germline ends. The CDR3 loop spans 15 amino acids. CDR1 is SGHTA and CDR2 is FQGTGA in the germline V gene. This chain's CDR3 is CASSPNGGPGNTIYF. In nucleotides, the CDR3 is TGTGCCAGCAGCCCGAATGGAGGGCCTGGAAACACCATATATTTT.

The genes are TRBV7-6 and TRBJ2-7; 8 bases are shared with TRBD1. V lost 5 bases to trimming and J lost 3 bases; unmatched junction nucleotides: 3. This CDR3 region has 13 residues. The germline V gene encodes CDR1 SGHVS and CDR2 FNYEAQ. CDR3 amino acids: CASSAGTGYEQYF. The CDR3 bases are TGTGCCAGCAGCGCCGGGACAGGCTACGAGCAGTACTTC.

The chain has TRBV9 and TRBJ2-6; 10 positions match TRBD2. Unmatched junction bases numbered 9, after V lost 0 bases and J lost 0 bases. The CDR3 spans 20 residues. Germline CDR1 SGDLS, CDR2 YYNGEE. This chain's CDR3 is CASSVAGPSGGRSGANVLTF. The CDR3 DNA reads as TGTGCCAGCAGCGTAGCGGGGCCTAGCGGGGGACGCTCTGGGGCCAACGTCCTGACTTTC.

This clone appeared a few times. The genes are TRBV6-5 and TRBJ2-7, with 8 bases that match TRBD1. This CDR3 region has 14 residues. V lost 6 bases to trimming and J lost 2 bases; unmatched junction nucleotides: 6. Germline V lookup: CDR1 MNHEY, CDR2 SVGAGI. The CDR3 spells CASSSGQGTYEQYF. The CDR3 nucleotides read TGTGCCAGCAGCTCTGGACAGGGCACCTACGAGCAGTACTTC.

The rearrangement links TRBV6-1 to TRBJ2-3; unclear D gene. Trimming cost V 4 bases and J 3 bases, with 8 bases left between them. The length of the CDR3 is 13 residues. Germline CDR1 and CDR2: MNHNS and SASEGT. The chain's CDR3 is CASSVGTTDTQYF. CDR3 in DNA: TGTGCCAGCAGTGTGGGCACAACAGATACGCAGTATTTT.

This rearrangement joins TRBV19 to TRBJ1-5; 9 positions agree with TRBD1. The ends lost 4 bases at V and 2 bases at J; junction bases unmatched: 9. Germline-derived CDR1 and CDR2 are LNHDA and SQIVND (reference sequence). The CDR3 is 17 amino acids. The CDR3 here is CASSRDREGWGNQPQHF. For the CDR3, the DNA is TGTGCCAGTAGTAGGGACAGGGAGGGTTGGGGCAATCAGCCCCAGCATTTT. Full variable domain (rest looked up from reference TRBV19 and TRBJ1-5): DGGITQSPKYLFRKEGQNVTLSCEQNLNHDAMYWYRQDPGQGLRLIYYSQIVNDFQKGDIAEGYSVSREKKESFPLTVTSAQKNPTAFYLCASSRDREGWGNQPQHFGDGTRLSIL.

This clone appeared a few times. In DNA, the CDR3 is TGTGCCAGCAGTGAAAGGGGAAATGGCTACACCTTC. This sequence encodes CASSERGNGYTF. The chain recombines TRBV27 with TRBJ1-2, with a possible D match to TRBD1 (5 bases). Germline CDR1 reads MNHEY; CDR2 reads SMNVEV (reference sequence). The CDR3 is 12 residues long. Trimming took off 5 bases at V and 6 bases at J, with 10 bases between the two ends.

This clone has only a few counts. The chain is built from TRBV27 and TRBJ1-4; D is possibly TRBD1 (5 bases). Trimming took 4 bases from V and 0 from J, leaving 9 bases between them. The CDR3 contains 15 residues. The germline V gene encodes CDR1 MNHEY and CDR2 SMNVEV (reference sequence). The CDR3 sequence is CASSSRQSTNEKLFF. DNA for the CDR3: TGTGCCAGCAGTTCCCGACAGTCAACTAATGAAAAACTGTTTTTT.

The chain joins TRBV10-3 to TRBJ2-5, with 8 positions matching TRBD1. The J call may be wrong; the DNA end is better matched by TRBJ2-7. Germline V gene data show CDR1 as ENHRY and CDR2 as SYGVKD. The CDR3 spans 17 residues. CDR3 coding DNA: TGTGCCATCAGTGAGCGTGGACAGGGAAGATTATCCTACGAGCAGTACTTC. Its protein is CAISERGQGRLSYEQYF.

V usage is TRBV6-1 and J usage is TRBJ1-5, with 8 bases aligning to TRBD1. Germline V lookup: CDR1 MNHNS, CDR2 SASEGT. The junction had 4 bases not matched to a gene; V was cut back by 6 bases and J by 3 bases. The CDR3 is 14 amino acids. The CDR3 nucleotides are TGTGCCAGCAGCGTGGACAGGGTCAATCAGCCCCAGCATTTT. Encoded protein: CASSVDRVNQPQHF.

The chain recombines TRBV6-1 with TRBJ2-4; 8 bases line up with TRBD2. Unmatched junction bases numbered 3, after V lost 7 bases and J lost 1 base. CDR3 length equals 14 residues. Germline V gene lookup returns CDR1 MNHNS and CDR2 SASEGT. This chain's CDR3 is CASTTGGAKNIQYF. The CDR3 region has the DNA TGTGCCAGCACGACGGGGGGGGCCAAAAACATTCAGTACTTC.

V gene TRBV6-4 combines with J gene TRBJ2-3; 12 bases fit TRBD2. The length of the CDR3 is 16 residues. From germline, CDR1 is MRHNA and CDR2 SNTAGT. V lost 4 bases and J lost 0; bases outside the gene matches: 2. The CDR3 DNA reads TGTGCCAGCAGTGCTAGCGGGGGGGATAGCACAGATACGCAGTATTTT. It specifies CASSASGGDSTDTQYF.

This clone showed up just a few times. The V call is TRBV19, the J call TRBJ1-1; tentatively, D is TRBD1 (5 bases). Germline loops: CDR1 LNHDA, CDR2 SQIVND (reference sequence). Trimming removed 7 bases from V and 6 bases from J, with 18 bases in between. CDR3 size: 14 residues. Here the CDR3 DNA reads TGTGCCAGTATCCGGGGGGATGTTATCCCTGAAGCTTTCTTT. This sequence encodes CASIRGDVIPEAFF.